A selection of T cell receptor beta chains follows, all from one sample in a study of OX40 agonist ivuxolimab in advanced cancers. The protocol was immunoSEQ multiplex PCR, while the TCRdb copy is restricted to in-frame clones and leaves out a portion. This sample carries over 25,000 clones, 82% of them seen once, and the ten largest clones take roughly 23%. The sequencing here drew on CD4+ or CD8+ T cells sorted from blood, taken in a trial of the OX40 agonist ivuxolimab. The receptor source for this set is an adult with an advanced solid tumor such as melanoma, head and neck, liver or kidney cancer. CDR3s include the opening cysteine and the closing phenylalanine or tryptophan. A D gene is named only where the DNA matches it firmly. Not every row has a clone size; where given, it reads once, few, many or a size class.

D: -
size: -
J: TRBJ1-5
V: TRBV6-1
DNA: TGTGCCACCCTTGGCGGGGTTTATAGCAATCAGCCCCAGCATTTT
CDR3: CATLGGVYSNQPQHF

D: TRBD1
size: -
J: TRBJ1-2
V: TRBV4-1
DNA: TGCGCCAGCAGCCTTTCGACAGGGTACGCCTATGGCTACACCTTC
CDR3: CASSLSTGYAYGYTF

D: -
size: once
J: TRBJ2-1
V: TRBV28
DNA: TGTGCCAGCACCCCGGACAGCTCCTACAATGAGCAGTTCTTC
CDR3: CASTPDSSYNEQFF

D: -
size: -
J: TRBJ2-1
V: TRBV9
DNA: TGTGCCAGCAGCGTAGATGTTAGCAATGAGCAGTTCTTC
CDR3: CASSVDVSNEQFF

D: -
size: -
J: TRBJ1-6
V: TRBV5-6
DNA: TGTGCCAGCAGCTTGGATAGTTCACCCCTCCACTTT
CDR3: CASSLDSSPLHF

D: TRBD2
size: -
J: TRBJ2-7
V: TRBV4-1
DNA: TGCGCCAGCAGCCAGCTCCTAGCGGGGGGCGACGAGCAGTACTTC
CDR3: CASSQLLAGGDEQYF

D: -
size: few
J: TRBJ2-7
V: TRBV11-3
DNA: TGTGCCAGCAGCTTAGCCAGGACAGATTCCTACGAGCAGTACTTC
CDR3: CASSLARTDSYEQYF

D: -
size: -
J: TRBJ1-2
V: TRBV7-9
DNA: TGTGCCAGCAGCCCCCAGGAGGCTAACTATGGCTACACCTTC
CDR3: CASSPQEANYGYTF

D: TRBD2
size: -
J: TRBJ2-1
V: TRBV9
DNA: TGTGCCAGCAGCCCTGGGTCGGGACTAGCGAACAATGAGCAGTTCTTC
CDR3: CASSPGSGLANNEQFF

D: -
size: -
J: TRBJ2-1
V: TRBV4-2
DNA: TGTGCCAGCAGCCCTGACGGGTACAATGAGCAGTTCTTC
CDR3: CASSPDGYNEQFF

D: -
size: -
J: TRBJ1-5
V: TRBV27
DNA: TGTGCCAGCAGAGCAGGGAATCAGCCCCAGCATTTT
CDR3: CASRAGNQPQHF

D: TRBD2
size: -
J: TRBJ2-5
V: TRBV6-6
DNA: TGTGCCAGCAGTTACCAAAGCGGGGCAGAGACCCAGTACTTC
CDR3: CASSYQSGAETQYF

D: TRBD2
size: -
J: TRBJ2-1
V: TRBV9
DNA: TGTGCCAGCAGCGTAGATGGCGGGGAGGGCGTGAGGAATGAGCAGTTCTTC
CDR3: CASSVDGGEGVRNEQFF

D: -
size: -
J: TRBJ2-1
V: TRBV19
DNA: TGTGCCAGTAGTCTGCCGGGGGTACCCTACAATGAGCAGTTCTTC
CDR3: CASSLPGVPYNEQFF

D: -
size: -
J: TRBJ2-6
V: TRBV4-1
DNA: TGCGCCAGCAGCCAATTAGGGGTAGGGGCCAACGTCCTGACTTTC
CDR3: CASSQLGVGANVLTF

D: -
size: -
J: TRBJ2-7
V: TRBV7-6
DNA: TGTGCCAGCAGCTGGGACGAAAGCTCCTACGAGCAGTACTTC
CDR3: CASSWDESSYEQYF

D: -
size: -
J: TRBJ2-5
V: TRBV5-1
DNA: TGCGCCAGCACCCACGGAACTATGCGCCCCCAAGAGACCCAGTACTTC
CDR3: CASTHGTMRPQETQYF

D: TRBD1
size: once
J: TRBJ2-7
V: TRBV4-3
DNA: TGCGCCAGCAGCCAAGATTGGGGGGACAGGGGGCGCGAGCAGTACTTC
CDR3: CASSQDWGDRGREQYF

D: TRBD2
size: -
J: TRBJ2-7
V: TRBV5-1
DNA: TGCGCCAGCAGCTTGGGACTAGCGAACGAGCAGTACTTC
CDR3: CASSLGLANEQYF

D: TRBD2
size: -
J: TRBJ2-5
V: TRBV28
DNA: TGTGCCAGCAGTTTTCGGCGGGAGCTGGAGACCCAGTACTTC
CDR3: CASSFRRELETQYF

D: -
size: -
J: TRBJ1-2
V: TRBV6-5
DNA: TGTGCCAGCAGTTCCGGGGGGCTGTATGGCTACACCTTC
CDR3: CASSSGGLYGYTF

D: -
size: -
J: TRBJ2-1
V: TRBV11-2
DNA: TGTGCCAGCAGCTTAGGCTTGGGCAGCACAACTGAGCAGTTCTTC
CDR3: CASSLGLGSTTEQFF

D: -
size: -
J: TRBJ2-3
V: TRBV6-1
DNA: TGTGCCAGCGGCCTCCAATCCACAGATACGCAGTATTTT
CDR3: CASGLQSTDTQYF

D: -
size: few
J: TRBJ2-7
V: TRBV28
DNA: TGTGCCAGCAGTTTGGCGACGGAGCAGTACTTC
CDR3: CASSLATEQYF

D: -
size: -
J: TRBJ2-7
V: TRBV5-8
DNA: TGTGCCAGCATCCTCCCGCAACTCTCCTACGAGCAGTACTTC
CDR3: CASILPQLSYEQYF

D: TRBD1
size: -
J: TRBJ1-2
V: TRBV9
DNA: TGTGCCAGCAGCGTGGGGGACAGCTATGGCTACACCTTC
CDR3: CASSVGDSYGYTF

D: -
size: -
J: TRBJ2-2
V: TRBV7-2
DNA: TGTGCCAGCAGCTTGGGGGCCGGGGAGCTGTTTTTT
CDR3: CASSLGAGELFF